This TCR beta chain was sequenced for a study of cytomegalovirus exposure and HLA in healthy donors (dated by TCRdb to 2017 to 2019). In the study overall: An earlier analysis of about 560 of the donors reported 276 Gb of sequence data and approximately 120 million unique TCR beta sequences obtained from about 179 million T cells. An early release covering 500 to 750 HLA-typed donors comprised approximately 300 gigabases of sequencing data and some 79 million unique TCR sequences. Of the 300 to 500 genotyped donors, 65% to 90% were placed in the genetic ancestry cluster associated with self-reported Caucasian donors. The aim of the study was to test whether cataloging public T cell receptors could identify signatures of past pathogen exposure. Using immunosequencing, the study profiled T cell repertoires from fewer than 700 subjects and related those repertoires to cytomegalovirus serostatus. A separate validation cohort of about 110 different subjects was used in addition to the approximately 640-subject first cohort. The study combined high-throughput TCR immunosequencing, statistical association of individual TCRs with disease status, and machine learning to predict cytomegalovirus infection status. A later analysis re-analyzed previously published TCR beta repertoires from roughly 600 donors and added high-resolution HLA genotyping to study TCR occurrence patterns. In the later analysis, no new phenotypic data were used to find candidate immune exposures; instead, reliance was placed on TCR beta sequences and their occurrence across donors. To decide whether each TCR beta V gene segment behaved as functional or pseudogenic, an earlier analysis of some 600 of the donors relied on high-throughput TCR beta sequencing. Donor age, sex, ethnicity and CMV serostatus were collected together with the repertoire data. Genome-wide SNP genotypes for about 65% of the roughly 670 donors were used in a later genetic analysis, which treated that subset as a discovery cohort. Every repertoire in the discovery cohort had been generated on one and the same sequencing platform. Both class I and class II loci were covered by HLA typing, at four-digit resolution. The number of typed donors differed by locus: 629-630 for A, B, C, DRB1 and DQB1; 522 for DQA1; 606 for DPA1; and about 470 for DPB1. Roughly 5 DR-DQ haplotypes were handled as single units for association and clustering because linkage in the cohort was strong. Among roughly 400 genotyped donors of the cohort, an average of approximately 200,000 unique TCR beta nucleotide sequences was sequenced per donor, of which roughly 17% were non-productive.

The cohort was made up of about 670 healthy bone marrow donors. At the time of sampling, every cohort member was nominally healthy, though immune exposures that went unrecorded were likely present. The donor was CMV seropositive and belonged to the group of more than 250 seropositive cohort members. Each donor provided a peripheral blood sample, and peripheral blood mononuclear cells were used for TCR beta sequencing. Genomic DNA extraction from the blood cell samples was performed with the Qiagen DNeasy Blood Extraction Kit. What the study reported, not specific to this receptor: Across donors, most TCR sequences were observed very rarely, whereas some public TCRs were present in many individuals. In a later analysis, HLA-associated TCR beta chains were found to be more clonally expanded and to have lower generation probabilities than equally common non-associated chains. In the study, about 150 TCR beta chains were listed as associated with cytomegalovirus. Correlated functional status among segregating V segments might reflect linkage disequilibrium, but an unknown experimental factor could not be ruled out. Because HLA typing was missing for some donors at each locus, association tests included only the typed subset. A later genetic analysis reported fewer N-insertions in productive TCRs among donors in an Asian-associated ancestry cluster than the roughly 640-donor mean. In an earlier analysis of approximately 590 of the donors, most TCR beta V segments appeared in productive rearrangements about 87% or about 30% of the time, broadly matching IMGT annotations. Cytomegalovirus status was reported to be diagnosed by the classifier with high specificity and sensitivity in both the original and validation cohorts. An association between a missense DCLRE1C variant and V-gene and J-gene trimming of TCR beta chains was found in a later genetic analysis and replicated in an independent cohort. In this cohort, only TCR beta chains were sequenced, and detectable features were limited by the absence of alpha or paired-chain data. In a later analysis, some 17,000 TCR beta sequences were associated with specific HLA alleles at a false discovery rate of 0.05. A later analysis reported that several top co-occurrence clusters appeared linked to parvovirus B19, influenza, CMV and Epstein-Barr virus. A further reported finding was that TCR beta sequences accurately predicted the HLA-A and HLA-B alleles for most subjects in the first cohort. When HLA alleles, especially DR and DQ, strongly co-occurred, attributing TCR associations to individual alleles was difficult. Sequencing depth was assumed to be roughly uniform across donors in the presence/absence analyses, though that assumption may not hold. Some IMGT-functional V segments, including TRBV6-2 and TRBV6-3, could not be distinguished by the 87-base-pair reads and were therefore excluded. A cluster of highly shared sequence variants was judged likely to represent a technical artifact of the sequencing pipeline. A later analysis found that most CMV-associated TCR beta chains appeared HLA-restricted, with HLA associations seemingly driven largely by CMV exposure. It was suggested by the authors that the approach could potentially be generalized to other disease states and immunological phenotypes. The earlier analysis of some 540 of the donors excluded some 15 rarely observed V segments, including chromosome 9 orphons, because counts were too low. According to a later analysis, TCR association rates differed among HLA loci, with DRB1 alleles showing the most associated TCRs and HLA-C alleles showing the fewest. The only immune exposure information available for the cohort was CMV serostatus. A few of the identified cytomegalovirus-associated TCR beta chains were confirmed in vitro to be specific for cytomegalovirus antigens.

CDR1 and CDR2 were assigned from the germline V gene (reference sequence) as LNHNV and YYDKDF. Including cysteine and phenylalanine, the CDR3 has 19 amino acids. CDR3 DNA only is kept here, 57 bases in frame from base 1. Unmatched junction bases come to 8, with V trimmed by 1 base and J by 2 bases. To prepare the library, the immunoSEQ multiplex PCR assay was applied. A mixture of 60 forward primers for TCR Vbeta segments and 13 reverse primers for TCR Jbeta segments was used in the multiplex PCR. The CDR3 region of rearranged TCR beta genes was amplified from genomic DNA with a multiplex PCR assay. The amplified TCR beta libraries were sequenced on the Illumina HiSeq System as 87-base-pair reads. The study's own analysis went as follows. A later analysis counted about 76 million unique TCR beta chains across the 550 to 700 repertoires, and some 12 million of these chains were shared by at least two donors. A nearest-neighbor algorithm error-corrected the raw reads and collapsed the reads into unique sequences, merging closely related sequences to remove PCR and sequencing errors. V, D and J gene segments were assigned by aligning CDR3 sequences to IMGT reference sequences. Each retained sequence needed at least a six-nucleotide match to both a V gene segment and a J gene segment. Rearrangements were called productive when the CDR3 lacked stop codons and stayed in frame with V and J; all others were non-productive. CDR3 was defined by IMGT convention, running from the second conserved V-encoded cysteine to the conserved J-encoded phenylalanine. In an earlier analysis of some 550 of the donors, sequences lacking an unambiguous match to a single V gene segment were excluded. An earlier analysis of just under 600 of the donors called V segments functional above 56.7% productive rearrangements and segregating when the between-donor standard deviation exceeded 5%. A statistical classification framework was built for diagnosing cytomegalovirus status from the catalog of TCR beta chain sequences. In a later analysis, TCR nucleotide sequences were compared against IMGT/GENE-DB human TR gene sequences so that V and J genes could be assigned. The TCRdist pipeline was used in a later analysis to assign CDR3 sequences and most-parsimonious VDJ recombination scenarios. In a later analysis, every TCR beta chain was defined by the combination of its CDR3 amino acid sequence and its V-gene family, and reads without a unique V-gene family were dropped. In a later analysis, a few hundred highly shared, low-generation-probability nucleotide sequences were removed to address suspected cross-contamination and a sequencing artifact. A later analysis calculated a clonal expansion index for each public chain from normalized within-repertoire ranks of inferred template counts. In a later analysis, generation probabilities were computed using a VDJ recombination model fitted to out-of-frame rearrangements, and the results were checked against IGoR. In a later analysis, hypergeometric tests were used to score TCR-TCR, TCR-HLA and TCR-CMV co-occurrence, with a repertoire-size bias correction applied to TCR pairs. A later analysis estimated false discovery rates by permuting HLA or CMV assignments 20 times. In a later analysis, co-occurring TCRs were grouped using DBSCAN, with TCRdist sequence similarity added in when clustering inside HLA-allele-positive subsets. Co-occurrence clustering excluded repertoires with fewer than 30,000 or more than 120,000 public chains, plus five with anomalous nucleotide sharing. TCRdb's version of the immuneACCESS table is confined to in-frame rearrangements and falls short of the full clone set. An unresolved V gene accounts for under half of the shortfall where checked; the remainder is of unknown origin. V, J and clone size are taken as reported in that table, and D and trimming were inferred from the DNA itself. The sample table holds some 200,000 clones, of which around 77% were seen once. The biggest ten clones account for about 2.1% of the sample.

About this clone itself: The clone's antigen remains unknown. No much larger clone exists at a distance of one base, and base qualities are not known.

The specimen was PBMCs. This receptor was identified in a woman in her thirties in good health and CMV-seropositive. In this chain, TRBV15 is recombined with TRBJ1-4, with TRBD1 matching 12 junction bases. The DNA sequence reads TGTGCCACCAGCAGAGCCCCCCCGGGGACAGGGGGCACTAATGAAAAACTGTTTTTT. Translation gives CATSRAPPGTGGTNEKLFF. Full variable domain (CDR3 extended with the reference TRBV15 and TRBJ1-4 proteins): DAMVIQNPRYQVTQFGKPVTLSCSQTLNHNVMYWYQQKSSQAPKLLFHYYDKDFNNEADTPDNFQSRRPNTSFCFLDIRSPGLGDTAMYLCATSRAPPGTGGTNEKLFFGSGTQLSVL.